This T cell receptor (beta chain) was documented in a study of blood T cell repertoires in COVID-19. CDR1 and CDR2 (germline): SNHLY, FYNNEI. Trimming removed 4 bases from V and 6 bases from J; junction bases left unmatched: 7. The CDR3 totals 15 residues. Participants' own reports of clinical history determined their cohort assignment. This table comes from immunoSEQ multiplex PCR, and its TCRdb copy is limited to in-frame clones, with some not included. Among 150,000 to 200,000 clones listed, roughly 85% were seen once. Sequencing was carried out using PBMCs or T cells enriched from blood (not recorded which). This TCR was recovered from a man in his sixties who had recovered from COVID-19. The chain joins TRBV2 to TRBJ2-2; 8 nucleotides line up with TRBD1. The chain's CDR3 is CASSARTGTPGELFF. The CDR3 DNA reads TGTGCCAGCAGTGCTAGGACAGGGACCCCCGGGGAGCTGTTTTTT.